What follows are 16 T cell receptor beta chains derived from one specimen sequenced in a study of shared clonotypes between healthy human individuals. Libraries were prepared by immunoSEQ multiplex PCR; TCRdb keeps only in-frame clonotypes and omits some of them. This table has around 720,000 clones, less than 80% appearing once. Source material: memory CD4+ T cells sorted from blood. The subset denotes: CD45RA-negative fraction. All receptors derive from a woman in her twenties or thirties in good health.

J is TRBJ2-4 and V is TRBV28; D might be TRBD1 (6 bases). CDR1 and CDR2 (germline): MDHEN, SYDVKM. CDR3 length equals 15 residues. V shed 5 bases and J shed 6 bases, with 17 bases lying between them. The CDR3 spells CASSRNRVSANIQYF. As DNA, the CDR3 is TGTGCCAGCAGTCGAAACAGGGTTTCCGCAAACATTCAGTACTTC.

J is TRBJ2-7 and V is TRBV28, with D possibly being TRBD2 (6 bases). Trimming pared 4 bases from V and 2 bases from J, leaving 15 bases between. The CDR3 has 15 amino acids. In germline, CDR1 is MDHEN, CDR2 SYDVKM. CDR3 protein: CASSSLASVTYEQYF. For the CDR3, the DNA is TGTGCCAGCAGTTCTCTAGCTAGCGTTACCTACGAGCAGTACTTC.

The chain links TRBV28 to TRBJ1-5, with 8 nucleotides matching TRBD1. This CDR3 spans 16 amino acids. With 0 bases clipped from V and 5 bases from J, the junction kept 6 bases outside the gene matches. From germline, CDR1 is MDHEN and CDR2 SYDVKM. This chain's CDR3 is CASSLWGTGRDQPQHF. CDR3 DNA: TGTGCCAGCAGTTTATGGGGGACAGGCAGGGATCAGCCCCAGCATTTT. Complete variable domain (other parts from reference TRBV28 and TRBJ1-5): DVKVTQSSRYLVKRTGEKVFLECVQDMDHENMFWYRQDPGLGLRLIYFSYDVKMKEKGDIPEGYSVSREKKERFSLILESASTNQTSMYLCASSLWGTGRDQPQHFGDGTRLSIL.

The gene calls are TRBV5-1 and TRBJ1-4; the D gene is possibly TRBD1 (6 bases). V was clipped by 4 bases and J by 0 bases, with 16 bases between them. Germline V gives CDR1 SGHRS, CDR2 YFSETQ. The CDR3 spans 17 residues. Here the CDR3 DNA reads TGCGCCAGCAGCCCCGGCGGGACAACTGCAACTAATGAAAAACTGTTTTTT. It encodes CASSPGGTTATNEKLFF. The variable domain in full, with the rest retrieved from reference TRBV5-1 and TRBJ1-4, is KAGVTQTPRYLIKTRGQQVTLSCSPISGHRSVSWYQQTPGQGLQFLFEYFSETQRNKGNFPGRFSGRQFSNSRSEMNVSTLELGDSALYLCASSPGGTTATNEKLFFGSGTQLSVL.

CDR3 DNA sequence: TGTGCCAGCAGTACCGGACATCTCACAGATACGCAGTATTTT. It yields the protein CASSTGHLTDTQYF. V is TRBV6-5 and J is TRBJ2-3, with a weak D call TRBD1 (5 bases). The CDR3 is made up of 14 amino acids. V lost 5 bases, J lost 2 bases, and 11 bases lay in between. CDR1 is MNHEY and CDR2 is SVGAGI in the germline V gene.

V usage is TRBV5-8 and J usage is TRBJ1-5; D ambiguous. Germline lookup yields CDR1 SGHTS and CDR2 YDEGEE. The CDR3 runs to 16 residues. V was cut by 0 bases and J by 2 bases, with 12 bases left in between. CDR3 protein: CASSLVGIFGNQPQHF. The CDR3 DNA follows: TGTGCCAGCAGCTTGGTAGGGATCTTCGGCAATCAGCCCCAGCATTTT.

This chain connects TRBV7-6 to TRBJ2-2; 9 bases are shared with TRBD2. The CDR3 runs to 16 residues. V lost 1 base and J lost 4; bases outside the gene matches: 4. Germline CDR1 SGHVS, CDR2 FNYEAQ. CDR3 amino acids: CASSLVAGGPTGELFF. The DNA of the CDR3 is TGTGCCAGCAGCTTAGTCGCGGGAGGGCCCACCGGGGAGCTGTTTTTT.

The V call is TRBV10-2, the J call TRBJ2-7; D might be TRBD2 (5 bases). V shed 6 bases and J shed 0 bases, with 15 bases lying between them. Germline V CDR1 and CDR2: WSHSY, SAAADI. This CDR3 comprises 15 residues. CDR3 protein: CASRDVGVSSYEQYF. CDR3 DNA sequence: TGCGCCAGCAGGGACGTGGGAGTGAGCTCCTACGAGCAGTACTTC.

This clone has a handful of counts. The same CDR3 can be traced to other DNA sequences in this sample. The genes are TRBV5-4 and TRBJ1-2; 9 bases are shared with TRBD1. V shed 2 bases, J shed 4 bases, and the junction held 3 bases outside the gene matches. This CDR3 has 14 residues. Germline V lookup: CDR1 SGHNT, CDR2 YYREEE (reference sequence). The CDR3 DNA follows: TGTGCCAGCAGCTTCGACAGGGGGGGCTATGGCTACACCTTC. Amino acid sequence: CASSFDRGGYGYTF.

This clone appeared a single time. The chain has TRBV19 and TRBJ2-3, with 7 bases identical to TRBD2. Trimming at V came to 1 base and at J to 2 bases, leaving 6 bases not matched to a gene. The CDR3 extends over 16 amino acids. CDR1 and CDR2 from the germline V gene are LNHDA and SQIVND (reference sequence). In DNA, the CDR3 is TGTGCCAGTAGTATAGCCGCTCAGCGGGACACAGATACGCAGTATTTT. Protein sequence: CASSIAAQRDTDTQYF.

A remark on this clone: This specimen includes other DNA sequences encoding the same CDR3. The chain links TRBV27 to TRBJ2-6; no clear D. The CDR3 extends over 13 amino acids. Trimming removed 3 bases at V and 4 bases at J, with 4 bases between. Germline CDR1 reads MNHEY; CDR2 reads SMNVEV (reference sequence). The CDR3 here is CASSFTGANVLTF. CDR3 DNA: TGTGCCAGCAGTTTCACCGGGGCCAACGTCCTGACTTTC. The full variable domain, rest sourced from reference TRBV27 and TRBJ2-6, is EAQVTQNPRYLITVTGKKLTVTCSQNMNHEYMSWYRQDPGLGLRQIYYSMNVEVTDKGDVPEGYKVSRKEKRNFPLILESPSPNQTSLYFCASSFTGANVLTFGAGSRLTVL.

The J gene is TRBJ2-2, the V gene TRBV14; TRBD1 matches 8 bases. CDR1 is SGHDN, CDR2 FVKESK, per germline. Unmatched junction bases numbered 2, after V lost 1 base and J lost 4 bases. This CDR3 comprises 15 residues. This CDR3 is CASSQATGGTGELFF. As DNA, the CDR3 is TGTGCCAGCAGCCAAGCTACAGGGGGCACCGGGGAGCTGTTTTTT.

The J gene is TRBJ1-1, the V gene TRBV2; 7 bases match TRBD1. In germline, CDR1 is SNHLY, CDR2 FYNNEI. The ends lost 9 bases at V and 0 bases at J; junction bases unmatched: 4. The CDR3 runs 13 residues. The CDR3 DNA is TGTGCCAGTACGGGACAGATGAACACTGAAGCTTTCTTT. Its protein is CASTGQMNTEAFF.

V is TRBV7-2 and J is TRBJ1-1; D ambiguous. Between the trimmed V and J ends, which lost 1 base and 2 bases, there was a span of 11 bases. There are 15 residues in the CDR3. CDR1 is SGHTA and CDR2 is FQGNSA in the germline V gene. CDR3 protein: CASSLVHGSNTEAFF. DNA of the CDR3: TGTGCCAGCAGCTTAGTCCACGGGAGCAACACTGAAGCTTTCTTT.

V is TRBV18 and J is TRBJ2-7, with 8 bases fitting TRBD2. CDR1 and CDR2 (germline): KGHSH, LQKENI. Unmatched junction bases numbered 8, after V lost 3 bases and J lost 1 base. This CDR3 comprises 16 residues. The CDR3: CASSPGGGRPSYEQYF. Written as DNA, the CDR3 is TGTGCCAGCTCACCTGGGGGCGGGAGGCCTTCCTACGAGCAGTACTTC.

CDR3 region: CASRKTGKSSSNQPQHF. The CDR3 bases are TGTGCCAGCAGGAAGACAGGGAAATCTTCTAGCAATCAGCCCCAGCATTTT. The rearrangement joins TRBV28 to TRBJ1-5; TRBD1 matches 7 bases. The CDR3 contains 17 residues. From germline, CDR1 is MDHEN and CDR2 SYDVKM. Trimming took 6 bases from V and 0 from J; bases not matched to a gene: 11. Using reference TRBV28 and TRBJ1-5 for the parts outside the CDR3, the full variable domain is DVKVTQSSRYLVKRTGEKVFLECVQDMDHENMFWYRQDPGLGLRLIYFSYDVKMKEKGDIPEGYSVSREKKERFSLILESASTNQTSMYLCASRKTGKSSSNQPQHFGDGTRLSIL.